The 5 T cell receptor beta chains below all came from one sample that was sequenced in a study of T cell responses to AZD1222 COVID-19 vaccine. Repertoires were generated with immunoSEQ multiplex PCR, while TCRdb's copy carries only in-frame clones and drops some. The table has around 78,000 clones, 85% to 90% seen once. Sequenced here: peripheral blood, sampled 28 days after the second AZD1222 dose. The receptors were gathered from an adult who received the AZD1222 COVID-19 vaccine.

The chain joins TRBV7-9 to TRBJ1-5; perhaps TRBD1 as D (6 bases). The CDR3 runs to 14 residues. Deletions cut 6 bases from V and 3 bases from J, with 12 bases between. Germline V lookup: CDR1 SEHNR, CDR2 FQNEAQ (reference sequence). CDR3 in DNA: TGTGCCAGCAGAGGGGGGGCTTCCAATCAGCCCCAGCATTTT. Its translation is CASRGGASNQPQHF.

The table lists this clone with a few counts. The chain combines TRBV4-1 with TRBJ1-3; 7 bases are shared with TRBD1. CDR3 length: 15 amino acids. The V and J ends lost 2 bases and 8 bases, in that order; junction bases with no gene match: 9. Germline V lookup: CDR1 MGHRA, CDR2 YSYEKL. CDR3 sequence (DNA): TGCGCCAGCAGCCAAAGCGGACAGGTGGGGGACACCATATATTTT. Translated: CASSQSGQVGDTIYF.

As to this clone: A junction end diverges from the germline sequence, so it may reflect a read error. The V call is TRBV19, the J call TRBJ1-2; 10 positions match TRBD1. CDR3 length: 13 amino acids. The germline V gene encodes CDR1 LNHDA and CDR2 SQIVND (reference sequence). The CDR3 DNA follows: TGTGCCACTAGTTCCGGGACAGGGGTGCGCAACACCTTC. Its protein is CATSSGTGVRNTF.

This clone appeared a single time. The chain recombines TRBV7-6 with TRBJ2-3; D not resolved. V lost 3 bases, J lost 2 bases, and 18 bases lay in between. Germline CDR1 reads SGHVS; CDR2 reads FNYEAQ. The CDR3 sequence is 17 residues long. CDR3 DNA sequence: TGTGCCAGCAGCTTCCCGAAGGTGGGGAAAGACACAGATACGCAGTATTTT. This encodes CASSFPKVGKDTDTQYF. The full variable domain, its missing parts supplied by reference TRBV7-6 and TRBJ2-3, is GAGVSQSPRYKVTKRGQDVALRCDPISGHVSLYWYRQALGQGPEFLTYFNYEAQQDKSGLPNDRFSAERPEGSISTLTIQRTEQRDSAMYRCASSFPKVGKDTDTQYFGPGTRLTVL.

The genes are TRBV7-3 and TRBJ2-3; D not resolved. Trimming stripped 5 bases from V and 3 bases from J, with 0 bases between. The CDR3 spans 10 residues. Germline values: CDR1 SGHTA, CDR2 FQGTGA. The CDR3 loop reads CASSTDTQYF. CDR3 sequence (DNA): TGTGCCAGCAGCACAGATACGCAGTATTTT.